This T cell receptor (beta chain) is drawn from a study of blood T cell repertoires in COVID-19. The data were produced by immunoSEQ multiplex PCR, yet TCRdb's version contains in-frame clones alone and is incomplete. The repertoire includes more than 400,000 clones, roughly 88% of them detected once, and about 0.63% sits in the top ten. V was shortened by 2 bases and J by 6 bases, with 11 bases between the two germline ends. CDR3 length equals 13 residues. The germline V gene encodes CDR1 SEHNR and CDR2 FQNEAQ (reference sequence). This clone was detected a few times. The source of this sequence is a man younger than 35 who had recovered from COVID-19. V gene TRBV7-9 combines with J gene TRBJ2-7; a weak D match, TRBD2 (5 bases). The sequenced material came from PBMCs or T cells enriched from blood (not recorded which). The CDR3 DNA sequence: TGTGCCAGCAGCTTAACACTTGGACTCGAGCAGTACTTC. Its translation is CASSLTLGLEQYF.